The present T cell receptor beta chain was sequenced within a study of blood T cells in healthy people across ages. CDR1 MNHNY and CDR2 SVGAGI come from the germline V gene (reference sequence). The trim removed 6 bases at V and 8 bases at J, leaving 12 bases unmatched. The CDR3 has 16 residues. A second roughly 6 to 11 cycle PCR used barcoded and J-beta primers. Per sample, CDR3-containing paired-end reads numbered at least 3 million. A single record per CDR3 protein comes from TCRdb applying MiXCR to the 5' RACE reads. The sample lists more than 800,000 distinct CDR3 sequences; 29% were seen once. The V and J genes are TRBV6-6 and TRBJ2-1; 11 bases are a match to TRBD2. The source is an elderly woman in good health. Sequencing used blood. For the CDR3, the DNA is TGTGCCAGCAGCTACGTTAGCGGGGGGGGCGGTTATGAGCAGTTCTTC. Encoded protein: CASSYVSGGGGYEQFF.